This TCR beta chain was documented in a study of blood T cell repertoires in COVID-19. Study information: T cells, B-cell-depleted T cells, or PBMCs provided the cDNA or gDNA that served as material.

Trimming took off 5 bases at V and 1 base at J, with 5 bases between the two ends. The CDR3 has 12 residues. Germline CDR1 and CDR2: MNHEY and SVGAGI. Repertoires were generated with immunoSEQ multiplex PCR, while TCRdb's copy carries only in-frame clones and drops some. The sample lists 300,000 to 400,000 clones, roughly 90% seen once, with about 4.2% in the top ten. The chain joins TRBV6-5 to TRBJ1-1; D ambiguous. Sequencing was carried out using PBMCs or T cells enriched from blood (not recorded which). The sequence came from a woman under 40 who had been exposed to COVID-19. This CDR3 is CASSLANTEAFF. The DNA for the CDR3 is TGTGCCAGCAGTCTAGCGAACACTGAAGCTTTCTTT.